The entry that follows covers one T cell receptor (beta chain) sequence. TCRdb's table, derived via immunoSEQ multiplex PCR, lists solely in-frame clones and lacks some. This table holds a few million clones, about 92% found once. The data derive from a study of shared clonotypes between healthy human individuals. Input material: naive CD4+ T cells sorted from blood. Subset of the sample: CD45RA+ positively selected. This TCR was recovered from a man younger than 35 in good health.

The CDR3 nucleotides read TGTGCCAGCGGACAAGCTAACTATGGCTACACCTTC. Its translation: CASGQANYGYTF. This chain uses TRBV6-6 with TRBJ1-2; possible D gene TRBD1, 5 bases. V was pared by 8 bases and J by 0 bases, with 7 bases between. There are 12 residues in the CDR3. Germline V gene data show CDR1 as MNHNY and CDR2 as SVGAGI (reference sequence).